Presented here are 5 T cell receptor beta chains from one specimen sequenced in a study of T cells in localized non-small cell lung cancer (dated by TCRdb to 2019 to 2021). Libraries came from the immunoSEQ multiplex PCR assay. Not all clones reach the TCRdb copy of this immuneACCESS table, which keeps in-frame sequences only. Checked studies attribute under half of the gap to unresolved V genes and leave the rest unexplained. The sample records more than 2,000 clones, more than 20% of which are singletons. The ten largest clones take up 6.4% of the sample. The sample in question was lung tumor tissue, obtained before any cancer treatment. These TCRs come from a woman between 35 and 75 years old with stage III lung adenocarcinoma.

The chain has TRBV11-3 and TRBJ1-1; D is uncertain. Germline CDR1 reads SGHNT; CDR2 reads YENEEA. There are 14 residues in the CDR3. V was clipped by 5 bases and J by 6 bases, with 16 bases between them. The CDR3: CASSTHAAGSEAFF. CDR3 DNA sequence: TGTGCCAGCAGCACACATGCGGCGGGCTCTGAAGCTTTCTTT.

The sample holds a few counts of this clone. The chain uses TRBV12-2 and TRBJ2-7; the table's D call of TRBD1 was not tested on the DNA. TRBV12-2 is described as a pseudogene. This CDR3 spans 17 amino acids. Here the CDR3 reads CASRLEMGQVGRDEQYF. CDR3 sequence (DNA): TGTGCAAGTCGCTTAGAAATGGGGCAGGTCGGCCGAGACGAGCAGTACTTC.

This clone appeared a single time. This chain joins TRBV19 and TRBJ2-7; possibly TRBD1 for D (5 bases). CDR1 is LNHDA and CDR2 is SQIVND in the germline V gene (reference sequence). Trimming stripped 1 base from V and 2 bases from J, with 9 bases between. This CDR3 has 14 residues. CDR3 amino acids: CASSIGGGPYEQYF. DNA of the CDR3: TGTGCCAGTAGTATAGGGGGCGGACCCTACGAGCAGTACTTC.

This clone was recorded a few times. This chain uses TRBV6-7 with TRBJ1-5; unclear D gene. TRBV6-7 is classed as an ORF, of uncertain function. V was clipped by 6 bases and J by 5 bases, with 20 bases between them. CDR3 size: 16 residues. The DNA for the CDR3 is TGTGCCAGCAGCCTCGGGTTTAACGTTATGGATCAGCCCCAGCATTTT. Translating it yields CASSLGFNVMDQPQHF.

This CDR3 reads CASSRRLDTGELFF. DNA for the CDR3: TGTGCCAGCAGCCGAAGACTGGACACCGGGGAGCTGTTTTTT. The chain carries TRBV7-6 and TRBJ2-2; D remains unclear. Deletions cut 5 bases from V and 3 bases from J, with 10 bases between. This CDR3 has 14 residues. From germline, CDR1 is SGHVS and CDR2 FNYEAQ.